A single sample is the source of the 30 T cell receptor beta chains below, sequenced in a study of T cell responses to AZD1222 COVID-19 vaccine. Assay: immunoSEQ multiplex PCR; the TCRdb copy retains only in-frame clones and omits some. The repertoire has about 160,000 clones, 92% of them found once; the top ten carry 4.4%. The sample was peripheral blood, taken on day 0 of MenACWY control vaccination. Every receptor here comes from an adult in good health.

The V gene is TRBV5-1, the J gene TRBJ2-1, with 15 bases lining up with TRBD2. The CDR3 runs 17 residues. CDR1 and CDR2 (germline): SGHRS, YFSETQ. With 4 bases clipped from V and 6 bases from J, the junction kept 8 bases outside the gene matches. The CDR3 sequence is CASSAGLAGGLPNEQFF. CDR3 in DNA: TGCGCCAGCAGCGCAGGACTAGCGGGAGGGTTACCCAATGAGCAGTTCTTC.

The gene calls are TRBV7-2 and TRBJ2-1; 7 positions agree with TRBD1. There are 16 residues in the CDR3. The V and J ends lost 3 bases and 5 bases, in that order; junction bases with no gene match: 10. Germline V gives CDR1 SGHTA, CDR2 FQGNSA. DNA for the CDR3: TGTGCCAGCAGCTTTCGACAGGGAACGGGACACAATGAGCAGTTCTTC. Its translation is CASSFRQGTGHNEQFF.

The chain links TRBV4-3 to TRBJ2-7; 15 positions match TRBD2. Germline lookup yields CDR1 LGHNA and CDR2 YSLEER. J lost 7 bases, V lost 4 bases, and 5 bases had no gene match. The CDR3 runs to 15 residues. The CDR3 nucleotides are TGCGCCAGCAGCCGGGGACTAGCGGGAGGTTCTGAGCAGTACTTC. Translation gives CASSRGLAGGSEQYF.

The genes are TRBV10-3 and TRBJ2-1; 9 bases are a match to TRBD1. V shed 9 bases, J shed 7 bases, and the junction held 10 bases outside the gene matches. This CDR3 region has 14 residues. Germline V CDR1 and CDR2: ENHRY, SYGVKD. CDR3 in amino acids: CAIGPGQGSNEQFF. In DNA, the CDR3 is TGTGCCATAGGTCCGGGACAGGGATCGAATGAGCAGTTCTTC.

This clone was recorded once. The gene calls are TRBV6-5 and TRBJ2-1; no reliable D call. With 4 bases removed from V and 10 bases from J, the gap between germline ends came to 8 bases. The germline V gene encodes CDR1 MNHEY and CDR2 SVGAGI. The CDR3 is 11 amino acids. CDR3 in amino acids: CASSFVGEQFF. CDR3 in DNA: TGTGCCAGCAGTTTCGTGGGAGAGCAGTTCTTC.

This clone is a singleton in its sample. The chain employs TRBV5-8 and TRBJ2-2; D is unclear. Germline V CDR1 and CDR2: SGHTS, YDEGEE. V was pared by 3 bases and J by 6 bases, with 24 bases between. This CDR3 spans 18 amino acids. CDR3 nucleotide sequence: TGTGCCAGCAGCTCCTATCGTACCGTCGTCAGGAAGGCCGGGGAGCTGTTTTTT. It specifies CASSSYRTVVRKAGELFF.

The CDR3 sequence is CATSDLAFGGSNEQFF. The CDR3 coding sequence is TGTGCCACCAGTGATTTGGCCTTCGGCGGGAGCAATGAGCAGTTCTTC. V usage is TRBV24-1 and J usage is TRBJ2-1; 7 bases agree with TRBD2. This CDR3 is built from 16 residues. Germline V gene lookup returns CDR1 KGHDR and CDR2 SFDVKD. V shed 0 bases, J shed 6 bases, and the junction held 7 bases outside the gene matches.

The chain carries TRBV30 and TRBJ1-6; D is uncertain. CDR1 and CDR2 from the germline V gene are GTSNPN and SVGIG (reference sequence). The CDR3 covers 12 residues. V lost 0 bases and J 5 bases, leaving 2 bases between the germline ends. The CDR3 nucleotides read TGTGCCTGGAGTGTGGATAATTCACCCCTCCACTTT. It specifies CAWSVDNSPLHF. Filled out from reference TRBV30 and TRBJ1-6, the complete variable domain reads SQTIHQWPATLVQPVGSPLSLECTVEGTSNPNLYWYRQAAGRGLQLLFYSVGIGQISSEVPQNLSASRPQDRQFILSSKKLLLSDSGFYLCAWSVDNSPLHFGNGTRLTVT.

This clone is a singleton in its sample. The chain links TRBV7-2 to TRBJ2-1; 8 bases agree with TRBD2. The CDR3 loop spans 15 amino acids. The V gene end was trimmed by 1 base and the J gene end by 4 bases; junction bases not matched to a gene: 3. Germline lookup yields CDR1 SGHTA and CDR2 FQGNSA. The CDR3 sequence is CASSLGTSLYNEQFF. For the CDR3, the DNA is TGTGCCAGCAGCTTAGGGACTAGCTTGTACAATGAGCAGTTCTTC.

This clone was counted once. This chain connects TRBV24-1 to TRBJ1-4; D is unresolved. This CDR3 has 14 amino acids. CDR1 KGHDR and CDR2 SFDVKD come from the germline V gene. V lost 3 bases and J 6 bases, leaving 10 bases between the germline ends. Written as DNA, the CDR3 is TGTGCCACCAGTGATCCACGGGAGGATGAAAAACTGTTTTTT. It codes for CATSDPREDEKLFF.

This chain uses TRBV12-5 with TRBJ2-6; TRBD1 agrees at 9 bases. This CDR3 is built from 18 residues. Per the germline V gene, CDR1 is LGHNT and CDR2 is FRNRAP. Trimming took 1 base from V and 0 from J; bases not matched to a gene: 4. CDR3 in amino acids: CASGLEGQGYSGANVLTF. The CDR3 DNA reads TGTGCTAGTGGTTTGGAGGGACAGGGTTACTCTGGGGCCAACGTCCTGACTTTC.

V gene TRBV27 combines with J gene TRBJ1-4, with 10 positions matching TRBD1. In germline, CDR1 is MNHEY, CDR2 SMNVEV (reference sequence). The J segment lost 8 bases and the V segment lost 5 bases, leaving 5 bases of the junction unmatched. The CDR3 extends over 14 amino acids. The DNA for the CDR3 is TGTGCCAGCAGTCGATTGGGACAGGGGGAAAAACTGTTTTTT. It yields the protein CASSRLGQGEKLFF.

Only one count was recorded for this clone. The chain is built from TRBV30 and TRBJ1-1; D is undetermined. From germline, CDR1 is GTSNPN and CDR2 SVGIG (reference sequence). V lost 4 bases and J lost 0, with 9 bases in between. The CDR3 has 13 residues. The CDR3 sequence is CAWNRVMNTEAFF. CDR3 DNA sequence: TGTGCCTGGAATAGAGTGATGAACACTGAAGCTTTCTTT.

The V call is TRBV19, the J call TRBJ1-5, with D maybe TRBD1 (6 bases). This CDR3 is built from 14 residues. Trimming removed 10 bases at V and 0 bases at J, with 13 bases between. Germline V gene lookup returns CDR1 LNHDA and CDR2 SQIVND (reference sequence). CDR3 in DNA: TGTGCCATCCGAGGGGGTGGTAGCAATCAGCCCCAGCATTTT. Translating it yields CAIRGGGSNQPQHF.

The rearrangement joins TRBV12-3 or TRBV12-4 to TRBJ2-3, with 8 bases that match TRBD2. CDR3 size: 13 residues. V shed 10 bases and J 6 bases; nucleotides not matched to a gene: 9. The chain's CDR3 is CATRPGGRDTQYF. CDR3 sequence (DNA): TGTGCCACACGACCTGGCGGGAGGGATACGCAGTATTTT.

The rearrangement links TRBV5-1 to TRBJ1-1; D unresolved. The germline V gene has CDR1 SGHRS and CDR2 YFSETQ. With 1 base removed from V and 1 base from J, the gap between germline ends came to 17 bases. CDR3 length equals 17 residues. The CDR3 coding sequence is TGCGCCAGCAGCTTGTTTCCGGACCCAGGTCAGAACACTGAAGCTTTCTTT. This translates into CASSLFPDPGQNTEAFF.

This clone showed up just a few times. The chain joins TRBV6-6 to TRBJ1-5, with a tentative D call TRBD1 (5 bases). The length of the CDR3 is 14 residues. Germline CDR1 MNHNY, CDR2 SVGAGI (reference sequence). Trimming stripped 7 bases from V and 4 bases from J, with 14 bases between. CDR3 region: CASNTGHSNQPQHF. The CDR3 coding sequence is TGTGCCAGCAATACAGGACACTCAAATCAGCCCCAGCATTTT.

The V call is TRBV14, the J call TRBJ2-7; D not resolved. With 5 bases removed from V and 5 bases from J, the gap between germline ends came to 25 bases. In germline, CDR1 is SGHDN, CDR2 FVKESK. This CDR3 comprises 17 residues. CDR3 in amino acids: CASSATDGPQGTHEQYF. CDR3 DNA: TGTGCCAGCAGCGCAACCGACGGGCCCCAAGGAACCCACGAGCAGTACTTC.

The chain joins TRBV12-3 or TRBV12-4 to TRBJ1-2; perhaps TRBD1 as D (5 bases). V gave up 6 bases and J gave up 4 bases, with 12 bases separating them. The CDR3 runs to 13 residues. For the CDR3, the DNA is TGTGCCAGCAGGGGGGACGGAGCCTATGGCTACACCTTC. Translating gives CASRGDGAYGYTF.

This chain uses TRBV7-9 with TRBJ1-1; TRBD1 is a possible D gene (6 bases). Germline CDR1 is SEHNR and CDR2 is FQNEAQ (reference sequence). This CDR3 is built from 14 residues. The V end lost 5 bases, the J end lost 0 bases, and 10 bases lay between the germline ends. The CDR3 spells CASSQRQVNTEAFF. CDR3 nucleotides: TGTGCCAGCAGCCAGAGACAGGTGAACACTGAAGCTTTCTTT.

The chain joins TRBV28 to TRBJ1-1; 7 nucleotides align to TRBD1. With 7 bases clipped from V and 4 bases from J, the junction kept 3 bases outside the gene matches. The CDR3 length is 12 residues. In germline, CDR1 is MDHEN, CDR2 SYDVKM. CDR3 amino acids: CASTGGGTEAFF. The CDR3 bases are TGTGCCAGCACAGGGGGAGGCACTGAAGCTTTCTTT.

This chain links TRBV27 with TRBJ1-1; D is perhaps TRBD1 (6 bases). Germline CDR1 reads MNHEY; CDR2 reads SMNVEV (reference sequence). V was shortened by 6 bases and J by 5 bases, with 16 bases between the two germline ends. The CDR3 is made up of 14 amino acids. CDR3 coding DNA: TGTGCCAGCAGCCCACAGGGCTACTGGACTGAAGCTTTCTTT. It is translated as CASSPQGYWTEAFF.

This clone has a single count. The J gene is TRBJ2-1, the V gene TRBV19, with 7 positions matching TRBD2. Germline CDR1 reads LNHDA; CDR2 reads SQIVND (reference sequence). V was clipped by 8 bases and J by 2 bases; unmatched bases: 12. The CDR3 loop spans 16 amino acids. The CDR3 spells CASRSRGGPPYNEQFF. The CDR3, as DNA: TGTGCCAGTCGGTCGCGGGGAGGGCCCCCCTACAATGAGCAGTTCTTC.

V gene TRBV2 combines with J gene TRBJ2-3; possibly TRBD1 for D (6 bases). CDR3 length: 12 residues. The V gene's germline CDR1 is SNHLY and CDR2 FYNNEI. The V end lost 4 bases, the J end lost 4 bases, and 6 bases lay between the germline ends. The CDR3 reads CASSGGPDTQYF. The CDR3 bases are TGTGCCAGCAGTGGGGGGCCAGATACGCAGTATTTT.

This clone has only a few counts. The rearrangement joins TRBV4-1 to TRBJ2-1; 9 bases are a match to TRBD2. This CDR3 has 16 amino acids. V lost 0 bases, J lost 1 base, and 1 base stayed unmatched. Germline lookup yields CDR1 MGHRA and CDR2 YSYEKL. The CDR3 reads CASSQDSGGSYNEQFF. The CDR3 region has the DNA TGCGCCAGCAGCCAAGATAGCGGGGGTTCCTACAATGAGCAGTTCTTC.

The chain employs TRBV29-1 and TRBJ1-2; maybe TRBD1 (6 bases). This CDR3 is 12 amino acids long. Germline loops: CDR1 SQVTM, CDR2 ANQGSEA. V lost 2 bases and J 7 bases, leaving 11 bases between the germline ends. The CDR3 is CSVERGGSGYTF. DNA of the CDR3: TGCAGCGTTGAAAGGGGGGGCTCTGGCTACACCTTC.

The gene calls are TRBV28 and TRBJ1-1; D is undetermined. V was clipped by 6 bases and J by 4 bases, with 12 bases between them. In germline, CDR1 is MDHEN, CDR2 SYDVKM. The CDR3 runs 13 residues. The CDR3 loop is CASRSGAATEAFF. For the CDR3, the DNA is TGTGCCAGCAGATCCGGAGCTGCCACTGAAGCTTTCTTT.

The chain employs TRBV20-1 and TRBJ2-1; D is perhaps TRBD2 (5 bases). CDR3 length equals 11 residues. CDR1 is DFQATT and CDR2 is SNEGSKA in the germline V gene (reference sequence). CDR3 coding DNA: TGCAGCGCAAGCGGAGTCGATGAGCAGTTCTTC. Protein: CSASGVDEQFF.

This sequence joins TRBV29-1 and TRBJ2-7; D unclear. Germline V CDR1 and CDR2: SQVTM, ANQGSEA. V was trimmed by 2 bases and J by 1 base, leaving 15 bases between them. The CDR3 sequence is 15 residues long. The chain's CDR3 is CSVETSSIGSYEQYF. The CDR3 DNA follows: TGCAGCGTTGAAACATCCTCGATTGGATCCTACGAGCAGTACTTC.

The rearrangement joins TRBV28 to TRBJ1-1, with D unresolved. Trimming cost V 7 bases and J 3 bases, with 18 bases left between them. The germline V gene has CDR1 MDHEN and CDR2 SYDVKM. The CDR3 is made up of 15 amino acids. The CDR3 region has the DNA TGTGCCAGCACCTTTGGAGGAACTAGGGACACTGAAGCTTTCTTT. Amino acid sequence: CASTFGGTRDTEAFF.